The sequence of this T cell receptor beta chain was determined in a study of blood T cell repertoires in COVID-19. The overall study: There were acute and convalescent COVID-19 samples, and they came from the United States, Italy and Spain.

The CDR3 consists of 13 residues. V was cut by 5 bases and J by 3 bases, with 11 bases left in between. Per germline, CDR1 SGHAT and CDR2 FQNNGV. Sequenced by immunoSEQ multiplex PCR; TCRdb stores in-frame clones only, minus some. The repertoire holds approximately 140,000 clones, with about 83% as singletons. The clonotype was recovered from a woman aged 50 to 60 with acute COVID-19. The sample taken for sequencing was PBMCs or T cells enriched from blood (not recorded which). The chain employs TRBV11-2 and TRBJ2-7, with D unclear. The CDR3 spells CASSQVGFYEQYF. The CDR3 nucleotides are TGTGCCAGCAGCCAGGTAGGCTTCTACGAGCAGTACTTC. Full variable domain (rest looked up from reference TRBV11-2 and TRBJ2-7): EAGVAQSPRYKIIEKRQSVAFWCNPISGHATLYWYQQILGQGPKLLIQFQNNGVVDDSQLPKDRFSAERLKGVDSTLKIQPAKLEDSAVYLCASSQVGFYEQYFGPGTRLTVT.